This T cell receptor (beta chain) was retrieved from a study of blood T cell repertoires in COVID-19. Study details: COVID-19 samples collected from the United States, Italy and Spain covered acute and convalescent phases. Nucleic acid was either cDNA or gDNA, and it came from T cells, B-cell-depleted T cells, or PBMCs.

This clone was detected ten times or more. The assay was immunoSEQ multiplex PCR, and TCRdb's table has in-frame clones only and misses some. The profile shows around 140,000 clones, 80% of them singletons. Sequencing used peripheral blood. The TCR originated in an older man who had recovered from COVID-19.

The CDR3 DNA is TGCGCCAGCAGCCATAGCGAGAACACCGGGGAGCTGTTTTTT. Residues: CASSHSENTGELFF. This chain connects TRBV4-3 to TRBJ2-2; tentative D call: TRBD2 (5 bases). Trimming removed 3 bases from V and 1 base from J, with 6 bases in between. Germline values: CDR1 LGHNA, CDR2 YSLEER. The CDR3 totals 14 residues.